This T cell receptor beta chain was sequenced for a study of regulatory T cells in long-lasting Graves disease. Time point noted: newly diagnosed GD, antithyroid drugs for less than 3 months. RNA extracted from PBMCs served as the sequencing template. Study-wide results and limits: Peripheral blood was the sole material, not thyroid tissue.

With iRepertoire HTBI primers and Arm-PCR of CDR3 regions, TCR beta libraries were built. TCRdb independently ran MiXCR on the multiplex PCR reads; one entry per CDR3 protein. The sample lists hundreds of thousands of distinct CDR3 sequences; around 15% were seen once. V gave up 2 bases and J gave up 3 bases, with 11 bases separating them. The CDR3 is 15 amino acids. Germline loops: CDR1 SGHAT, CDR2 FQNNGV. There are many counts of this clonotype. Its antigen is undetermined. The same sample was also studied in work on T cells in Graves' hyperthyroidism and ophthalmopathy. That study reports: Most thyroid clonotypes that were expanded above 0.001 also turned up in blood.

The origin of this receptor is a woman between 25 and 40 years old with Graves disease. The sequencing used peripheral blood mononuclear cells (PBMCs), collected at new diagnosis, from a patient treated with antithyroid drugs. This sequence joins TRBV11-2 and TRBJ1-5, with D possibly TRBD1 on 5 matching bases. This CDR3 reads CASSLQGSLNQPQHF. The CDR3, as DNA: TGTGCCAGCAGCTTACAGGGTTCACTCAATCAGCCCCAGCATTTT.